This T cell receptor (beta chain) is from a study of blood T cell repertoires in COVID-19. On the study more broadly: The analysed material was cDNA or gDNA that came from T cells, B-cell-depleted T cells, or PBMCs.

The germline V gene has CDR1 LNHDA and CDR2 SQIVND (reference sequence). With 5 bases removed from V and 4 bases from J, the gap between germline ends came to 8 bases. This CDR3 is built from 12 residues. With respect to this clone: This specimen includes other DNA sequences encoding the same CDR3.

In the authors' workflow: Using reference gene primer amplification, nucleated cell counts were estimated. The protocol was immunoSEQ multiplex PCR, while the TCRdb copy is restricted to in-frame clones and leaves out a portion. V and J calls plus clone size are reproduced from that table; the DNA served to infer D and trimming. The data contain 250,000 to 300,000 clones, roughly 90% of them singletons. The sequence was collected from a middle-aged man with acute or convalescent COVID-19. The V and J genes are TRBV19 and TRBJ1-1; perhaps TRBD1 as D (5 bases). Sequencing was performed on peripheral blood. As DNA, the CDR3 is TGTGCCAGTAGTCATAGGGGCACTGAAGCTTTCTTT. Protein sequence: CASSHRGTEAFF.